This T cell receptor beta chain was retrieved from a study of blood T cell repertoires in COVID-19 (dated by TCRdb to about 2020). For the wider study: Collaborator samples came from the United States, Italy and Spain and covered acute and convalescent phases of COVID-19. The prospective study material was composed of cDNA or gDNA derived from T cells, B-cell-depleted T cells, or PBMCs. Subjects who had been exposed to COVID-19, were actively infected with it, or had recovered from it provided the deeply sampled blood TCRbeta repertoires that made up the dataset. A freely available public database, intended as a resource for researchers studying the immune response to SARS-CoV-2, is where the repertoires were released. Samples were obtained from the ongoing ImmuneRACE study (first 160 participants) and from 1,200 or so subjects provided by 6 global collaborators. Nearly every sample came with metadata listing a de-identified subject ID, COVID-19 status, age in years and sex. Where available, HLA class I and class II types were taken from metadata supplied by the sample provider and were not determined by assay-based typing. General conclusions and limits of the study: The quantity of clinical and demographic metadata differed by source and by participant and was supplied without curation.

Counted from cysteine to phenylalanine, this CDR3 has 13 amino acids. CDR3 DNA only is kept here, 39 bases in frame from base 1. CDR1 SNHLY and CDR2 FYNNEI are derived from the germline V gene. The germline ends are 6 bases apart after V is trimmed by 3 bases and J by 3 bases. TCRbeta CDR3 regions were amplified from genomic DNA using the immunoSEQ Assay, a bias-controlled multiplex PCR. Turning to the authors' computational methods: The number of nucleated cells in each sample was estimated from the amplification of reference gene primers within the assay. To quantify the absolute abundance of each unique TCRbeta CDR3 rearrangement, sequence reads were collapsed and filtered. Productive Simpson clonality was computed per sample as the square root of Simpson's diversity index over productive rearrangements. The table was pulled from immuneACCESS by TCRdb, which kept in-frame rearrangements only. Such tables lose some clones; where checked, under half of the loss comes from unresolved V genes, and the rest has no known cause. That table gives V, J and clone size, and the DNA gave D and trimming. Recorded for this sample are more than 80,000 clones; more than 75% of them occurred a single time. Less than 9% of the sample belongs to the ten largest clones.

Collaborating institutions collected whole blood in K2EDTA tubes following their own protocols. For TCRbeta analysis, collaborators shipped samples in one of three forms: frozen whole blood, isolated PBMCs, or DNA extracted from either of those sample types. A remark on this clone: Its antigen is unknown. No base quality information exists; no much larger clone differs at one position.

The receptor comes from a man aged 50 to 60 with active or convalescent COVID-19. The chain couples TRBV2 to TRBJ1-5; the D gene identity is not certain. Sequencing was done on a sample of peripheral blood. The DNA sequence is given as TGTGCCAGCAGTGAGTATCTCAATCAGCCCCAGCATTTT. Its translation reads: CASSEYLNQPQHF.